This TCR beta chain was profiled in a study of T-cell reconstitution after alpha-beta-depleted transplantation in children. Regarding this clonotype: Its antigen remains unidentified.

Whole-study results and caveats: Hyperexpanded clones declined; after one year, newly produced T cells mostly supplied diversity. Surviving recipient cells, namely T cells and thymic progenitors, were the source of high day-60 TCRbeta diversity in some patients.

CDR3 length: 13 residues. The germline V and J ends were trimmed by 3 bases and 5 bases, with 13 bases remaining between them. Germline V gene data show CDR1 as DFQATT and CDR2 as SNEGSKA (reference sequence). Unique molecular identifiers were built into the TCRbeta library. MiXCR was run by TCRdb on the PCR reads, yielding one entry per CDR3 protein. This sample has about 460,000 distinct CDR3 sequences, with around 10% found just once. The TCR sequence derives from a female patient aged 2-15 years who had a stem cell transplant for aplastic anemia, so the T cells may come from the graft donor. The genes are TRBV20-1 and TRBJ1-1; a weak D match, TRBD1 (5 bases). Sequencing was performed on PBMCs, mostly from graft donor cells, taken 180 days after TCRalphabeta/CD19-depleted stem cell transplant. The CDR3, as DNA: TGCAGTGCTAGTTTTGGGGCTTGGACTGAAGCTTTCTTT. Amino acids: CSASFGAWTEAFF.